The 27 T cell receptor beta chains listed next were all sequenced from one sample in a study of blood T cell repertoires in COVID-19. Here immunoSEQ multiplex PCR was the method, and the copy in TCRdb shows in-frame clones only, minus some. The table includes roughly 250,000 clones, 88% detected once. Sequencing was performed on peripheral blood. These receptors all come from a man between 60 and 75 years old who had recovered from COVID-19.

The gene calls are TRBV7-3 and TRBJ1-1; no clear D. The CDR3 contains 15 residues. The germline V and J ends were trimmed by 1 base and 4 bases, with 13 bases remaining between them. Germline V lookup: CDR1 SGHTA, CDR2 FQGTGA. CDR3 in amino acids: CASSLISAPGTEAFF. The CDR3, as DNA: TGTGCCAGCAGCTTAATATCAGCACCAGGCACTGAAGCTTTCTTT.

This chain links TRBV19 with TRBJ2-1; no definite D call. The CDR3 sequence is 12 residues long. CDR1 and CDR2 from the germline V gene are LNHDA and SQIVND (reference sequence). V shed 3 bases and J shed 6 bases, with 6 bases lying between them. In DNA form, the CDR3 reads TGTGCCAGTAGTATGGAGCTCAATGAGCAGTTCTTC. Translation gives CASSMELNEQFF.

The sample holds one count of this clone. In DNA form, the CDR3 reads TGTGCCATCAAGGGGTTCGATAATTCACCCCTCCACTTT. Translating gives CAIKGFDNSPLHF. The chain couples TRBV10-3 to TRBJ1-6; D is possibly TRBD1 (5 bases). V was pared by 7 bases and J by 5 bases, with 9 bases between. CDR3 length: 13 amino acids. Germline V lookup: CDR1 ENHRY, CDR2 SYGVKD.

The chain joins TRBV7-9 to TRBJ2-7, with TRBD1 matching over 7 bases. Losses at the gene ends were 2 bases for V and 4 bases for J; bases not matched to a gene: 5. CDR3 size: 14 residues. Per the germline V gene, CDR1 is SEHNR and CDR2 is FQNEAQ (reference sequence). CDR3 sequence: CASSLLTGPYEQYF. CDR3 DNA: TGTGCCAGCAGCTTATTGACAGGGCCTTACGAGCAGTACTTC. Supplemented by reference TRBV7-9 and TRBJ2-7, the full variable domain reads DTGVSQNPRHKITKRGQNVTFRCDPISEHNRLYWYRQTLGQGPEFLTYFQNEAQLEKSRLLSDRFSAERPKGSFSTLEIQRTEQGDSAMYLCASSLLTGPYEQYFGPGTRLTVT.

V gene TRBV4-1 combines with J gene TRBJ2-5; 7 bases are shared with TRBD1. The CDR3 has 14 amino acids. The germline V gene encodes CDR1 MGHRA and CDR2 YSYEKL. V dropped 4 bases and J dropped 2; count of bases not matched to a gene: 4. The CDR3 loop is CASSPDRVQETQYF. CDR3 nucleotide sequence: TGCGCCAGCAGCCCAGACAGGGTTCAAGAGACCCAGTACTTC.

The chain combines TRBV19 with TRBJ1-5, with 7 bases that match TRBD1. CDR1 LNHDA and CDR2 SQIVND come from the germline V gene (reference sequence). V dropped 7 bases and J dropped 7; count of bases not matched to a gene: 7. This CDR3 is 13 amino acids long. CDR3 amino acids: CASTDGTAQPQHF. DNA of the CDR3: TGTGCCAGTACTGACGGGACAGCCCAGCCCCAGCATTTT. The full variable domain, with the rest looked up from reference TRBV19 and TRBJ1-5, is DGGITQSPKYLFRKEGQNVTLSCEQNLNHDAMYWYRQDPGQGLRLIYYSQIVNDFQKGDIAEGYSVSREKKESFPLTVTSAQKNPTAFYLCASTDGTAQPQHFGDGTRLSIL.

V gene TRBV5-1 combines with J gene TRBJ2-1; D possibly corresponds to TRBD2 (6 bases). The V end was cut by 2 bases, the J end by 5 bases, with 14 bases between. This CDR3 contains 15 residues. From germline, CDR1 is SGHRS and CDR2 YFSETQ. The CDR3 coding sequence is TGCGCCAGCAGCTTCAACGGGGGATCAGACAATGAGCAGTTCTTC. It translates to CASSFNGGSDNEQFF.

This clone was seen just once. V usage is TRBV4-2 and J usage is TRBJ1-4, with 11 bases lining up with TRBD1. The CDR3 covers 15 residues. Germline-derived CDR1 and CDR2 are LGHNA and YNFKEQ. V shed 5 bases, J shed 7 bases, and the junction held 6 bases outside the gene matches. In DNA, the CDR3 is TGTGCCAGCAGCGGACCGGGACAGGGGGGTGAAAAACTGTTTTTT. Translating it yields CASSGPGQGGEKLFF.

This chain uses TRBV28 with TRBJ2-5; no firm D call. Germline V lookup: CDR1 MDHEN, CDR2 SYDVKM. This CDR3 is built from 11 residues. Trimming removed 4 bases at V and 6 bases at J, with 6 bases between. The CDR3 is CASSSRQTQYF. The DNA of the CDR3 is TGTGCCAGCAGTTCCCGTCAGACCCAGTACTTC.

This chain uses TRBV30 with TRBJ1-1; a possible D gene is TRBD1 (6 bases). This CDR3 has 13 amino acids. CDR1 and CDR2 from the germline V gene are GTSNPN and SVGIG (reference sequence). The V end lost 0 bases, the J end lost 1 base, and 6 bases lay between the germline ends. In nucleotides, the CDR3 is TGTGCCTGGAGTGTACAGGGGAACACTGAAGCTTTCTTT. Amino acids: CAWSVQGNTEAFF.

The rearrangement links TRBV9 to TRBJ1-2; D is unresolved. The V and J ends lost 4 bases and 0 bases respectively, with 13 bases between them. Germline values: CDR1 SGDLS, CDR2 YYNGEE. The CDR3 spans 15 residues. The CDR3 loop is CASSRGLDTNYGYTF. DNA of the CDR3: TGTGCCAGCAGCCGGGGTTTAGATACTAACTATGGCTACACCTTC.

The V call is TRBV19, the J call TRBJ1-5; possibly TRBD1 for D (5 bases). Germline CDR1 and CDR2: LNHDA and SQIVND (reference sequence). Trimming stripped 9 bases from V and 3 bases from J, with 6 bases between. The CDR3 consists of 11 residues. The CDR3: CARGVNQPQHF. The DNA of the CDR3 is TGTGCCAGAGGGGTCAATCAGCCCCAGCATTTT.

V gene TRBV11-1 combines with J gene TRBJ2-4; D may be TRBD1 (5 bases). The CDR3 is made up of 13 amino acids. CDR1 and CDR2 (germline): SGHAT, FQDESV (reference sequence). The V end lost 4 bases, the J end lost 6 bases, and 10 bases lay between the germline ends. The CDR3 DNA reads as TGTGCCAGCAGCTCCCAGGGTAGAAACATTCAGTACTTC. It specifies CASSSQGRNIQYF.

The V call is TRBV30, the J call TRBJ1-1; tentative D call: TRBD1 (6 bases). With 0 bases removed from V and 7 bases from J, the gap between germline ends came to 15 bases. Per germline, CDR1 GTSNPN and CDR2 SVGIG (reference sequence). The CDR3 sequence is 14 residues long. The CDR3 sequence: CAWSVVPRGIEAFF. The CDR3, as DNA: TGTGCCTGGAGTGTCGTCCCCAGGGGTATTGAAGCTTTCTTT.

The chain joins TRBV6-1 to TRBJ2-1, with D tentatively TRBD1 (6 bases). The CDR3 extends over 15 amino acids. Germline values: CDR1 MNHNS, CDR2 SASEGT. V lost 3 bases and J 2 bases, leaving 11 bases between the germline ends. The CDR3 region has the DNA TGTGCCAGCAGTGACATGGGGGCGGCCTACAATGAGCAGTTCTTC. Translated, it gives CASSDMGAAYNEQFF.

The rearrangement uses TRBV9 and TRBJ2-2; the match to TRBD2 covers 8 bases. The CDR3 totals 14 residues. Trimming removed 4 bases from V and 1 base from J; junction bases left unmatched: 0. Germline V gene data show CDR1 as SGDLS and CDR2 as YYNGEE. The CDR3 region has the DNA TGTGCCAGCAGCCTAGCGGGGAACACCGGGGAGCTGTTTTTT. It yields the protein CASSLAGNTGELFF.

CDR3 residues: CASRRDSSGNTIYF. The CDR3 nucleotides read TGTGCCAGCAGGAGGGACAGCTCTGGAAACACCATATATTTT. The chain couples TRBV6-5 to TRBJ1-3; 7 bases agree with TRBD1. The CDR3 is 14 residues long. Germline V gene data show CDR1 as MNHEY and CDR2 as SVGAGI. Unmatched junction bases numbered 2, after V lost 6 bases and J lost 0 bases.

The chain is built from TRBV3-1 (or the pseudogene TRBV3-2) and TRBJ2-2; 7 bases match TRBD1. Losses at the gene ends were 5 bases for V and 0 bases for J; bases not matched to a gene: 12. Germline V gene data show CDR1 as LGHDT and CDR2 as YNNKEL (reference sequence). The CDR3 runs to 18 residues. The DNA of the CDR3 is TGTGCCAGCAGCACTAATGACCCAGGGACAGCGAACACCGGGGAGCTGTTTTTT. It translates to CASSTNDPGTANTGELFF.

The CDR3 nucleotides are TGTGCCAGTAGTATAGGCTTGGGACAGATTAATGAAAAACTGTTTTTT. Residues: CASSIGLGQINEKLFF. This chain joins TRBV19 and TRBJ1-4; 7 bases align to TRBD1. The CDR3 covers 16 residues. Germline loops: CDR1 LNHDA, CDR2 SQIVND (reference sequence). V shed 1 base, J shed 4 bases, and the junction held 6 bases outside the gene matches.

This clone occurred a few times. CDR3 protein: CASMTGVDSGNTIYF. CDR3 nucleotides: TGCGCCAGCATGACAGGGGTTGACTCTGGAAACACCATATATTTT. This rearrangement joins TRBV5-1 to TRBJ1-3, with 8 bases that match TRBD1. Losses at the gene ends were 6 bases for V and 0 bases for J; bases not matched to a gene: 5. Germline assignment: CDR1 SGHRS and CDR2 YFSETQ. The CDR3 runs 15 residues.

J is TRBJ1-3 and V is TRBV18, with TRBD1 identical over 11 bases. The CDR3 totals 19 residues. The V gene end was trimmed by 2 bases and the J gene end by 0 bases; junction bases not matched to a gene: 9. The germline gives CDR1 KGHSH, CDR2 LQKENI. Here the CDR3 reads CASSPLSPGTGGSGNTIYF. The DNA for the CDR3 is TGTGCCAGCTCACCATTATCCCCCGGGACAGGGGGCTCTGGAAACACCATATATTTT.

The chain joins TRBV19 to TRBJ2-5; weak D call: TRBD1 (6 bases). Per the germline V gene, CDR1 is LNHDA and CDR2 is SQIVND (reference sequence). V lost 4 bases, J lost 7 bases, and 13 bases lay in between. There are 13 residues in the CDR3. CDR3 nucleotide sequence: TGTGCCAGTAGTACGGGACAAAAGGGGACCCAGTACTTC. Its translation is CASSTGQKGTQYF.

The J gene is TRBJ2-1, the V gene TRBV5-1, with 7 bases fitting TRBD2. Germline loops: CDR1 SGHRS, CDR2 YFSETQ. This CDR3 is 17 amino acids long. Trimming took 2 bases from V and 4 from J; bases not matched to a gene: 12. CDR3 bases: TGCGCCAGCAGCTTTTCCCCCGGGACTACCGTATACAATGAGCAGTTCTTC. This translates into CASSFSPGTTVYNEQFF.

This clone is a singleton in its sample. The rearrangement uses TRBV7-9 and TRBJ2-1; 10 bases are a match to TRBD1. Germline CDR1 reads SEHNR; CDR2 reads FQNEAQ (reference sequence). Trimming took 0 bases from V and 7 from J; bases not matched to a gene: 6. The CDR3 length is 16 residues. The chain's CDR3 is CASSLAWDRGNNEQFF. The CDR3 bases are TGTGCCAGCAGCTTAGCTTGGGACAGGGGAAATAATGAGCAGTTCTTC.

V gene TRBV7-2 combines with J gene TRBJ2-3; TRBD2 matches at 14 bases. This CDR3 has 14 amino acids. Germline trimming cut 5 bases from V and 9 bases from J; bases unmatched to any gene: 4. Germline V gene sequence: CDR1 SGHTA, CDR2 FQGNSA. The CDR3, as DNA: TGTGCCAGCAGCGAGCGGACTAGCGGGGGGACGCAGTATTTT. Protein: CASSERTSGGTQYF. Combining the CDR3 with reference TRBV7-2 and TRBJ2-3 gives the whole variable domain GAGVSQSPSNKVTEKGKDVELRCDPISGHTALYWYRQSLGQGLEFLIYFQGNSAPDKSGLPSDRFSAERTGGSVSTLTIQRTQQEDSAVYLCASSERTSGGTQYFGPGTRLTVL.

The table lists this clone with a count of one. As DNA, the CDR3 is TGTGCCAGTACCCCCGGGACAGGGGACAGCGGAGGTGGCTACACCTTC. It yields the protein CASTPGTGDSGGGYTF. The rearrangement uses TRBV19 and TRBJ1-2, with 10 bases that match TRBD1. Trimming at V came to 7 bases and at J to 7 bases, leaving 15 bases not matched to a gene. The CDR3 loop spans 16 amino acids. Per germline, CDR1 LNHDA and CDR2 SQIVND (reference sequence).

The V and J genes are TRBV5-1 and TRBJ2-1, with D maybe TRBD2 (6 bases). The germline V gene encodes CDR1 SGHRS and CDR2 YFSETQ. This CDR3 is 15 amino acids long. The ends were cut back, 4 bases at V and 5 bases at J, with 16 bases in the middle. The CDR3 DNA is TGCGCCAGCAGCGCCGTGGGACTGAAGGACAATGAGCAGTTCTTC. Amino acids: CASSAVGLKDNEQFF. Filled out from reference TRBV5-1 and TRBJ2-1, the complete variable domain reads KAGVTQTPRYLIKTRGQQVTLSCSPISGHRSVSWYQQTPGQGLQFLFEYFSETQRNKGNFPGRFSGRQFSNSRSEMNVSTLELGDSALYLCASSAVGLKDNEQFFGPGTRLTVL.